This T cell receptor (beta chain) was captured by sequencing in a study of control samples from healthy donors and cancer patients. Libraries were prepared by immunoSEQ multiplex PCR; TCRdb keeps only in-frame clonotypes and omits some of them. Here the sample spans roughly 120,000 clones, roughly 90% being singletons. Sequencing was carried out using blood. This receptor was taken from a woman aged 45-60 years in good health.

The CDR3: CASTRGGVLNEQFF. CDR3 DNA sequence: TGTGCCAGCACTAGAGGCGGCGTACTAAATGAGCAGTTCTTC. V is TRBV7-2 and J is TRBJ2-1; D is unclear. Germline V gene data show CDR1 as SGHTA and CDR2 as FQGNSA. V lost 7 bases, J lost 7 bases, and 17 bases lay in between. The CDR3 spans 14 residues.